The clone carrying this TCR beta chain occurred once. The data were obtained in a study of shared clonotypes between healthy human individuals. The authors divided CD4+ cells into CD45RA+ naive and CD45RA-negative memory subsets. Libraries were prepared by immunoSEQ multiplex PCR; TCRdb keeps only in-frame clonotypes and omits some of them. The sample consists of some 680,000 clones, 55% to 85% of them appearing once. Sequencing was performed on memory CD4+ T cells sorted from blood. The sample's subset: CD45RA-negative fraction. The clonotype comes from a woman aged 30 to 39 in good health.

The CDR3 DNA follows: TGTGCCAGCAGCCAACCCAGCGGGAGGGACACAGATACGCAGTATTTT. Translated: CASSQPSGRDTDTQYF. The rearrangement uses TRBV4-2 and TRBJ2-3; 10 positions agree with TRBD2. The V segment lost 2 bases and the J segment 2 bases; nucleotides outside the gene matches: 4. The CDR3 is 16 residues long. Per the germline V gene, CDR1 is LGHNA and CDR2 is YNFKEQ.